This T cell receptor (beta chain) was captured in a study of human CD8 memory T cell subsets. Germline V gives CDR1 SEHNR, CDR2 FQNEAQ (reference sequence). The CDR3 contains 12 residues. This clonotype registers medium-sized by frequency. UMI-labeled 5' RACE produced the TCR beta libraries. TCRdb re-called the 5' RACE reads and catalogs CDR3 proteins one per entry, DNA excluded. Recorded for this sample: over 7,000 distinct CDR3 sequences. The sample consisted of CD8+ T cells from PBMCs. This sequence originates from a human donor in good health. The rearrangement joins TRBV7-9 to TRBJ1-5; TCRdb names TRBD1, which stays unverified in the absence of DNA. CDR3 sequence reads: CASGTVNQPQHF.